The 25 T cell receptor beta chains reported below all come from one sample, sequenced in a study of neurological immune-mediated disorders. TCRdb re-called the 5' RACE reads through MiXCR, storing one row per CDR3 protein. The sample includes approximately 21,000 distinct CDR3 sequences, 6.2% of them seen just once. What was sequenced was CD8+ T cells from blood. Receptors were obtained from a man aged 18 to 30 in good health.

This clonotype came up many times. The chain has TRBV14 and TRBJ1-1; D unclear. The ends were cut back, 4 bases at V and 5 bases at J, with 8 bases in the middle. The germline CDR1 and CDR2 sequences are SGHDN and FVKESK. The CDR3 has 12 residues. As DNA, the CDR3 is TGTGCCAGCAGCCCGCAAGGAACTGAAGCTTTCTTT. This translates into CASSPQGTEAFF. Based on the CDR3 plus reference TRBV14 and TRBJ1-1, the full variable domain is EAGVTQFPSHSVIEKGQTVTLRCDPISGHDNLYWYRRVMGKEIKFLLHFVKESKQDESGMPNNRFLAERTGGTYSTLKVQPAELEDSGVYFCASSPQGTEAFFGQGTRLTVV.

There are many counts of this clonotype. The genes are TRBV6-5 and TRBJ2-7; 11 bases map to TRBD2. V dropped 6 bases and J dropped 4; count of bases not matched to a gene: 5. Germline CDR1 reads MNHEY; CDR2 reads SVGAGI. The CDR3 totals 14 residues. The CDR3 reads CASSPRTSGYEQYF. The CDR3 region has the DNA TGTGCCAGCAGCCCTAGGACTAGCGGGTACGAGCAGTACTTC.

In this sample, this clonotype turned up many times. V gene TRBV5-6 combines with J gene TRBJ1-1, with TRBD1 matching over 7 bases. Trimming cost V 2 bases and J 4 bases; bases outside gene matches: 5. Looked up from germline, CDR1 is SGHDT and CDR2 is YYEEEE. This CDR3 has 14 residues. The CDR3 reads CASSFGKGATEAFF. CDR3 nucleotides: TGTGCCAGCAGCTTTGGCAAGGGGGCCACTGAAGCTTTCTTT.

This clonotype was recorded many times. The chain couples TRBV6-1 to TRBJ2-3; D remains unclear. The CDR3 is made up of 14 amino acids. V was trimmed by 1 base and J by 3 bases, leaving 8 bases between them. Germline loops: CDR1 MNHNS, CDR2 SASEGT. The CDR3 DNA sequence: TGTGCCAGCAGTGAAGGAAAAAATACAGATACGCAGTATTTT. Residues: CASSEGKNTDTQYF.

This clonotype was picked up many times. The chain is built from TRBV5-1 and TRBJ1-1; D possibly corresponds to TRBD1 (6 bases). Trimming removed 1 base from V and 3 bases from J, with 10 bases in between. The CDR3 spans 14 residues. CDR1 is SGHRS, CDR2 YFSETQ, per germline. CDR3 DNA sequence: TGCGCCAGCAGCTTGTTGTCAGGGGACACTGAAGCTTTCTTT. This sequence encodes CASSLLSGDTEAFF.

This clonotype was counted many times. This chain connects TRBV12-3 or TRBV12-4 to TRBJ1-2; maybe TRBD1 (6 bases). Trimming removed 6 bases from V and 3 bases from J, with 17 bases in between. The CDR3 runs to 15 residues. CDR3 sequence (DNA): TGTGCCAGCAGCTACCTAGGGGGGCTGGACTATGGCTACACCTTC. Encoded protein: CASSYLGGLDYGYTF.

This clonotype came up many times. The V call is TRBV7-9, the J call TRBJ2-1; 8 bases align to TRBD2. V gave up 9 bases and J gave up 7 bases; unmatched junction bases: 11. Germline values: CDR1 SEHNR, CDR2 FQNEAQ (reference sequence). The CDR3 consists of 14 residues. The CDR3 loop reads CASSRGGWGNEQFF. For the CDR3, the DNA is TGTGCCAGTTCCCGGGGGGGCTGGGGGAATGAGCAGTTCTTC.

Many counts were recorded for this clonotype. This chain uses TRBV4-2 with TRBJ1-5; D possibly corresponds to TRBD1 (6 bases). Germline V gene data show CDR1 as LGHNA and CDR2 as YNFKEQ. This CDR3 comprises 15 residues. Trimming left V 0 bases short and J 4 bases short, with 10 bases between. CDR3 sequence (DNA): TGTGCCAGCAGCCAAGATATCCAGGGGAATCAGCCCCAGCATTTT. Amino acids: CASSQDIQGNQPQHF.

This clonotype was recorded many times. CDR3 in amino acids: CASSYGRGTEAFF. In nucleotides, the CDR3 is TGTGCCAGCAGTTACGGCAGGGGCACTGAAGCTTTCTTT. This rearrangement joins TRBV6-5 to TRBJ1-1, with a weak D call TRBD1 (6 bases). The V gene's germline CDR1 is MNHEY and CDR2 SVGAGI. V was shortened by 2 bases and J by 4 bases, with 8 bases between the two germline ends. CDR3 length: 13 residues.

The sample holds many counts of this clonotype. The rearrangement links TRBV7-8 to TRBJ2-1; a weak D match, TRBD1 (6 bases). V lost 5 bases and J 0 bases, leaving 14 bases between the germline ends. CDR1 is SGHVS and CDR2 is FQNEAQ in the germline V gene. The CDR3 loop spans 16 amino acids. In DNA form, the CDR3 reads TGTGCCAGCAGCCAGACTATAGGGGGCTCCTACAATGAGCAGTTCTTC. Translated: CASSQTIGGSYNEQFF.

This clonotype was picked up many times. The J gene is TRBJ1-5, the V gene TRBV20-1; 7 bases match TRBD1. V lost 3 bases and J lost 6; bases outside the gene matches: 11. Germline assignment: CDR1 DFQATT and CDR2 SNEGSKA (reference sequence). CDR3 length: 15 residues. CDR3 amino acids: CSASYKNRGLQPQHF. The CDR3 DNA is TGCAGTGCTAGTTACAAAAACAGGGGTCTTCAGCCCCAGCATTTT.

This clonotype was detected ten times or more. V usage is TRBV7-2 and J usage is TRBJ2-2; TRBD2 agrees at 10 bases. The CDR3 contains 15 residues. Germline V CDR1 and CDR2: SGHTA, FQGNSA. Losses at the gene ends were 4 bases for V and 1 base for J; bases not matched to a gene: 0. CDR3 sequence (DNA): TGTGCCAGCAGCTGGACTAGCGGGAACACCGGGGAGCTGTTTTTT. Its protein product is CASSWTSGNTGELFF.

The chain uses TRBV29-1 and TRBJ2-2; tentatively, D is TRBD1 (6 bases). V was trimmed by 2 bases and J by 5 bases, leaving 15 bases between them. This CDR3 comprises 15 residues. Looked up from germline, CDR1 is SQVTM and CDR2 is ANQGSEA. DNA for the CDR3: TGCAGCGTTGAACCACAGGGCTCTGGAACCGGGGAGCTGTTTTTT. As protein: CSVEPQGSGTGELFF.

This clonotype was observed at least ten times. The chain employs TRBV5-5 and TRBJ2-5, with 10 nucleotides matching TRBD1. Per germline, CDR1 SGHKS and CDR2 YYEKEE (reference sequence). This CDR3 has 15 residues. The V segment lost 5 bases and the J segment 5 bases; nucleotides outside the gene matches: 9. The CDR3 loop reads CASRDDRGRWETQYF. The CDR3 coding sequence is TGTGCCAGCAGGGACGACAGGGGGCGGTGGGAGACCCAGTACTTC. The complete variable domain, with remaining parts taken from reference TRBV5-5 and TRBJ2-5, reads DAGVTQSPTHLIKTRGQQVTLRCSPISGHKSVSWYQQVLGQGPQFIFQYYEKEERGRGNFPDRFSARQFPNYSSELNVNALLLGDSALYLCASRDDRGRWETQYFGPGTRLLVL.

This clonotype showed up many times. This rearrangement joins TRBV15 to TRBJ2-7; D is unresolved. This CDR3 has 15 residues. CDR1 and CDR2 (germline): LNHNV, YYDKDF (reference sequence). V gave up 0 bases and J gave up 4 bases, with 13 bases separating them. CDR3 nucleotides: TGTGCCACCAGCAGAGATTCGGGTGGAAGATACGAGCAGTACTTC. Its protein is CATSRDSGGRYEQYF.

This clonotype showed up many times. This chain's CDR3 is CASRGGPTDTQYF. The CDR3 DNA reads as TGTGCCAGCAGAGGGGGTCCCACCGATACGCAGTATTTT. The V gene is TRBV11-3, the J gene TRBJ2-3, with a possible D match to TRBD1 (6 bases). Trimming shortened V by 6 bases and J by 6 bases, and 13 bases separated the two germline ends. This CDR3 has 13 residues. Germline CDR1 is SGHNT and CDR2 is YENEEA.

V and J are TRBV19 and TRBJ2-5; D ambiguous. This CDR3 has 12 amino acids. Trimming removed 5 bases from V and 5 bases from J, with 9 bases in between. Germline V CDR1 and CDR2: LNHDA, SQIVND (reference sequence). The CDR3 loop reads CASSSYGETQYF. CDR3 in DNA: TGTGCCAGTAGTTCGTACGGGGAGACCCAGTACTTC.

This CDR3 is CASSLGWTNYEQYF. CDR3 nucleotides: TGCGCCAGCAGCTTGGGTTGGACAAACTACGAGCAGTACTTC. The J gene is TRBJ2-7, the V gene TRBV5-1; tentatively, D is TRBD1 (5 bases). The CDR3 extends over 14 amino acids. Trimming shortened V by 0 bases and J by 3 bases, and 10 bases separated the two germline ends. Germline V gene sequence: CDR1 SGHRS, CDR2 YFSETQ.

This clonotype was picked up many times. The CDR3 loop reads CSAQGQTNYGYTF. The CDR3 DNA reads TGCAGCGCCCAAGGACAGACGAACTATGGCTACACCTTC. V gene TRBV29-1 combines with J gene TRBJ1-2; tentative D call: TRBD1 (6 bases). The CDR3 length is 13 residues. The V gene's germline CDR1 is SQVTM and CDR2 ANQGSEA. V lost 7 bases, J lost 2 bases, and 14 bases lay in between.

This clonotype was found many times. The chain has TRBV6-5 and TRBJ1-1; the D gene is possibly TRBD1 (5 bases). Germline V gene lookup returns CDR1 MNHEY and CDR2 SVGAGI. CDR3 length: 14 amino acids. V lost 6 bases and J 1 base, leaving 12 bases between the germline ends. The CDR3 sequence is CASRDLRGNTEAFF. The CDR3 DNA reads TGTGCCAGCAGGGACCTGAGGGGGAACACTGAAGCTTTCTTT.

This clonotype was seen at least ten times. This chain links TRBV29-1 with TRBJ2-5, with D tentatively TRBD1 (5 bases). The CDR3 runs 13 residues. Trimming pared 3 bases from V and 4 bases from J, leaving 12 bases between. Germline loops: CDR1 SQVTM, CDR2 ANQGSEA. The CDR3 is CSVDQGMVETQYF. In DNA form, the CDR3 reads TGCAGCGTTGATCAGGGTATGGTAGAGACCCAGTACTTC.

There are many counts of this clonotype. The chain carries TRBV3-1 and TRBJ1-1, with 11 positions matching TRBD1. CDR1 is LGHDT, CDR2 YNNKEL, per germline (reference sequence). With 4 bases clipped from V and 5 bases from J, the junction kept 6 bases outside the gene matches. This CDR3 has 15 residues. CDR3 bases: TGTGCCAGCAGCCTTACAGGGACAGGGGGTACTGAAGCTTTCTTT. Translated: CASSLTGTGGTEAFF.

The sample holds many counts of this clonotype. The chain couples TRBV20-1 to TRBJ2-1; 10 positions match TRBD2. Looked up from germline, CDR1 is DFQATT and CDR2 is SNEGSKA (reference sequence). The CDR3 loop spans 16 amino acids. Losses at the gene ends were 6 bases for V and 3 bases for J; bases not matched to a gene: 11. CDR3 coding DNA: TGCAGTGCGAGTAGCCCTAGCGGGGGAAACTACAATGAGCAGTTCTTC. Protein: CSASSPSGGNYNEQFF.

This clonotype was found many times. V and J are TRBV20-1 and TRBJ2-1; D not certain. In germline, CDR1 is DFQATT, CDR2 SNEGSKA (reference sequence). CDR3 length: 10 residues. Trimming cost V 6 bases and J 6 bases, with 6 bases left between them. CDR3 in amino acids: CSAPFNEQFF. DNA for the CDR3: TGCAGTGCACCGTTCAATGAGCAGTTCTTC.

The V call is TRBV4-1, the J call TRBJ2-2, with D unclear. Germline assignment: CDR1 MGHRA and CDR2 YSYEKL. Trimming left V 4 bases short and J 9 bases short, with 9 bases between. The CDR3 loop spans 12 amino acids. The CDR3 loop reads CASSLLARELFF. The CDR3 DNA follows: TGCGCCAGCAGCCTCCTGGCCAGGGAGCTGTTTTTT.